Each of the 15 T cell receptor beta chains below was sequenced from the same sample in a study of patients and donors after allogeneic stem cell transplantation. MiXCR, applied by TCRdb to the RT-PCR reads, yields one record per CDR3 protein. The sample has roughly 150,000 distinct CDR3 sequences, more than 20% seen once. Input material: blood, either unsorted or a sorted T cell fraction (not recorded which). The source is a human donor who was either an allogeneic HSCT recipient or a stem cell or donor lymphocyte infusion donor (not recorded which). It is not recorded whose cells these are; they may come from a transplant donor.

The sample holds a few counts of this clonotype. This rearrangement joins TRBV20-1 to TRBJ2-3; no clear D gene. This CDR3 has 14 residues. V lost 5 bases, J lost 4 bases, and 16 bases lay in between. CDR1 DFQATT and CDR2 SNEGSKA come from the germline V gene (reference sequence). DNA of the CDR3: TGCAGTGCTGCCCTGCGGTCGCAGGCAGATACGCAGTATTTT. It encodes CSAALRSQADTQYF.

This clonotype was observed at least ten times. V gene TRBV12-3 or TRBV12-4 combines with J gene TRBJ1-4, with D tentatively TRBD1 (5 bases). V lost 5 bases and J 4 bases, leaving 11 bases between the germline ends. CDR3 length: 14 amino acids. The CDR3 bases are TGTGCCAGCAGTCCCTGGGGGGGTAATGAAAAACTGTTTTTT. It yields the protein CASSPWGGNEKLFF.

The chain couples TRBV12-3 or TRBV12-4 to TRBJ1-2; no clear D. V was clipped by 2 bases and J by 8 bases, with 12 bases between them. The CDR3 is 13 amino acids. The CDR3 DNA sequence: TGTGCCAGCAGTTTACCCAACGTCGGAGGCTACACCTTC. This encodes CASSLPNVGGYTF.

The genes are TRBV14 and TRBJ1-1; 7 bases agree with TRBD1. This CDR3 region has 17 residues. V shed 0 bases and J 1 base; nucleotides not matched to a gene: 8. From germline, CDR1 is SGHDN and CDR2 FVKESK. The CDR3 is CASSQDPLRTGNTEAFF. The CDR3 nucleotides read TGTGCCAGCAGCCAAGACCCTCTTAGGACAGGGAACACTGAAGCTTTCTTT.

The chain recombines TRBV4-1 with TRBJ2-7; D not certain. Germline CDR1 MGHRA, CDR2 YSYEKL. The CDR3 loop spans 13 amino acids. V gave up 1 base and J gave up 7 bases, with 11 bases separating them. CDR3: CASSQVLLGEQYF. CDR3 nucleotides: TGCGCCAGCAGCCAAGTTCTTCTAGGGGAGCAGTACTTC.

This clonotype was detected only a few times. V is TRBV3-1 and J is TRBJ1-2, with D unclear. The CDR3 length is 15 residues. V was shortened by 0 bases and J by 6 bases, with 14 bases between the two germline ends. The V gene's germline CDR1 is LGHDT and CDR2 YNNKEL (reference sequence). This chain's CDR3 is CASSQDKEIPNGYTF. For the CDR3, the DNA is TGTGCCAGCAGCCAAGATAAGGAAATCCCGAATGGCTACACCTTC.

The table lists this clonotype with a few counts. This chain's CDR3 is CASSLGPLHETQYF. In DNA form, the CDR3 reads TGTGCCAGCAGCTTGGGACCCCTCCATGAGACCCAGTACTTC. This chain links TRBV5-5 with TRBJ2-5; D is unclear. V shed 0 bases and J shed 5 bases, with 11 bases lying between them. Germline V gene data show CDR1 as SGHKS and CDR2 as YYEKEE (reference sequence). This CDR3 spans 14 amino acids.

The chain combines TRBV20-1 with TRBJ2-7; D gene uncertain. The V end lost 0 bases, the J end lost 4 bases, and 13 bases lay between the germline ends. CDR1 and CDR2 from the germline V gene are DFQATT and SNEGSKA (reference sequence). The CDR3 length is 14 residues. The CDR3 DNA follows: TGCAGTGCTAGAGATCTCGGCAGCACTTACGAGCAGTACTTC. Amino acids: CSARDLGSTYEQYF.

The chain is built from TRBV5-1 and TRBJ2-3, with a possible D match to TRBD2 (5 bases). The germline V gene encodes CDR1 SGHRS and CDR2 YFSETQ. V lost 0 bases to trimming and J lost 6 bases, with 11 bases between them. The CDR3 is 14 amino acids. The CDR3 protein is CASSLARGSDTQYF. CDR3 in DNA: TGCGCCAGCAGCTTGGCCAGAGGGTCGGATACGCAGTATTTT.

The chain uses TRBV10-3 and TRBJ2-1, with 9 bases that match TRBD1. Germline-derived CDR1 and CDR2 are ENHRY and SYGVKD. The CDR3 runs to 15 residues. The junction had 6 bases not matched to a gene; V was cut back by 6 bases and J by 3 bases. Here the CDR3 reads CAIRAPGQGYNEQFF. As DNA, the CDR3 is TGTGCCATCAGAGCCCCGGGACAGGGCTACAATGAGCAGTTCTTC.

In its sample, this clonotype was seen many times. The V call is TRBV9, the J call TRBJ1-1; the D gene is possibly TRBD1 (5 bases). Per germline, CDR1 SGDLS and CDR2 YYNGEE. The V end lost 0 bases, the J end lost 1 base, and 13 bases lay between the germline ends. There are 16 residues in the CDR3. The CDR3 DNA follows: TGTGCCAGCAGCGTAGGCCGGGGCACAGGGAACACTGAAGCTTTCTTT. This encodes CASSVGRGTGNTEAFF.

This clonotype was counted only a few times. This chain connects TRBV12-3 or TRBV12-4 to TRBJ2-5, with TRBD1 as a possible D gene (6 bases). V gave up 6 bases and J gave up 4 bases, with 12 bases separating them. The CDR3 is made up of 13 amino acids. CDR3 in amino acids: CASRWDTGETQYF. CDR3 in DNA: TGTGCCAGCAGATGGGACACGGGAGAGACCCAGTACTTC.

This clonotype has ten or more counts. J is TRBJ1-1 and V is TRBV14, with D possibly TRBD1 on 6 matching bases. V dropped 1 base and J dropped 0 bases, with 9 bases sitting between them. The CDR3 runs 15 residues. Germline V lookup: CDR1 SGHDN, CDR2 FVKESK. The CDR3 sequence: CASSQVGQLNTEAFF. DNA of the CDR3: TGTGCCAGCAGCCAAGTAGGACAGTTGAACACTGAAGCTTTCTTT. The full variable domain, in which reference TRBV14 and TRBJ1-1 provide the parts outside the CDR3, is EAGVTQFPSHSVIEKGQTVTLRCDPISGHDNLYWYRRVMGKEIKFLLHFVKESKQDESGMPNNRFLAERTGGTYSTLKVQPAELEDSGVYFCASSQVGQLNTEAFFGQGTRLTVV.

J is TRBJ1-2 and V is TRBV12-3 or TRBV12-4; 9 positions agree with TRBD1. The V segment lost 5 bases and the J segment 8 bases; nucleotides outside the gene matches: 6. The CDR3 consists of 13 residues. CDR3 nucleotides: TGTGCCAGCAGTACAACAGGGGGCAACGGCTACACCTTC. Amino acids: CASSTTGGNGYTF.

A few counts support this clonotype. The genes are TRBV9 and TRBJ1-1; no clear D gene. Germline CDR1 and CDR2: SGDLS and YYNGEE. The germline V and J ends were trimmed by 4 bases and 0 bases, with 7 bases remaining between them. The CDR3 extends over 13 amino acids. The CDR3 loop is CASSKYMNTEAFF. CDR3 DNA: TGTGCCAGCAGCAAATACATGAACACTGAAGCTTTCTTT. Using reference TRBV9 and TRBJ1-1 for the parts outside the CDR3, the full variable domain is DSGVTQTPKHLITATGQRVTLRCSPRSGDLSVYWYQQSLDQGLQFLIQYYNGEERAKGNILERFSAQQFPDLHSELNLSSLELGDSALYFCASSKYMNTEAFFGQGTRLTVV.